This T cell receptor beta chain was obtained from a study of T-cell reconstitution after alpha-beta-depleted transplantation in children. Overall study results and limits: Day-60 TCRbeta diversity that was high in some patients was derived from surviving recipient T cells and thymic progenitors.

Preparation of the TCRbeta library involved a method that used unique molecular identifiers. TCRdb itself ran the PCR reads through MiXCR, one entry per CDR3 protein. The sample holds around 700,000 distinct CDR3 sequences, 10% to 15% seen once. A remark on this clonotype: Antigen specificity is unknown. Its ends do not fully match the called genes, so a read error is possible.

This CDR3 comprises 15 residues. This receptor was obtained from a girl aged 2 to 10 with congenital amegakaryocytic thrombocytopenia, due to receive a stem cell transplant. The chain recombines TRBV12-3 or TRBV12-4 with TRBJ1-1; D may be TRBD1 (6 bases). The source material was PBMCs, sampled before TCRalphabeta/CD19-depleted stem cell transplant. This CDR3 reads CAISLIQGMNTEAFF. For the CDR3, the DNA is TGTGCCATCAGTTTAATTCAGGGGATGAACACTGAAGCTTTCTTT.